What follows is one T cell receptor beta chain and its context. The sample is drawn from a study of control samples from healthy donors and cancer patients. Trimming took 0 bases from V and 5 from J; bases not matched to a gene: 2. Germline CDR1 and CDR2: SQVTM and ANQGSEA. The CDR3 totals 15 residues. Profiled with immunoSEQ multiplex PCR; TCRdb holds only in-frame clones, not every one. The data show roughly 130,000 clones, just over 90% seen once. The source material was PBMCs. The J gene is TRBJ2-2, the V gene TRBV29-1; 11 bases match TRBD1. The source of this sequence is a man aged 50-60 years with head and neck cancer. In nucleotides, the CDR3 is TGCAGCGTTGAAGAGGGACAGGGGGTAACCGGGGAGCTGTTTTTT. Encoded protein: CSVEEGQGVTGELFF.